Detailed here is one TCR beta chain. Its antigen remains unidentified. These data belong to a study of cytomegalovirus exposure and HLA in healthy donors. General study findings and limits: The CMV antigen specificity of three CMV-associated chains was confirmed through in vitro analysis. Most TCR sequences were seen very rarely across donors, but some public TCRs occurred in many.

Method: immunoSEQ multiplex PCR; TCRdb's copy keeps in-frame clones and lacks some. The table includes about 200,000 clones, around nine tenths detected once. V was clipped by 3 bases and J by 7 bases; unmatched bases: 14. CDR3 size: 16 residues. The germline V gene has CDR1 MGHDK and CDR2 SYGVNS. Among the approximately 110 subjects of the validation cohort, separate from the approximately 700-subject first cohort, were the donors. Sequencing was done on a sample of PBMCs. The chain links TRBV25-1 to TRBJ2-7; 8 bases line up with TRBD2. The sequence was obtained from a woman younger than 35 in good health and CMV-seropositive. CDR3 in DNA: TGTGCCAGCAGTGATATGGGAGAAGCGGGAGTGGGTGAGCAGTACTTC. Translated: CASSDMGEAGVGEQYF.